The clone carrying this TCR beta chain was detected a few times. The assay was immunoSEQ multiplex PCR, and TCRdb's table has in-frame clones only and misses some. The repertoire holds 95,000 to 100,000 clones, about 89% seen once, with 7.8% in the top ten. The data originate from a study of control samples from healthy donors and cancer patients. CDR3 length equals 16 residues. Trimming took off 0 bases at V and 0 bases at J, with 12 bases between the two ends. Germline V CDR1 and CDR2: KGHSH, LQKENI. The TCR sequence derives from a man aged 25-45 years in good health. The chain has TRBV18 and TRBJ2-7; D gene ambiguous. The sequenced sample was blood. The CDR3 reads CASSPPLHESSYEQYF. The CDR3 DNA is TGTGCCAGCTCACCACCGCTGCATGAGAGCTCCTACGAGCAGTACTTC.